These 14 T cell receptor beta chains share one sample of origin, sequenced in a study of T cell responses to AZD1222 COVID-19 vaccine. TCRdb's copy holds only in-frame clones and misses some; the assay was immunoSEQ multiplex PCR. The data show roughly 80,000 clones, with approximately 90% seen just once and roughly 5.9% held by the top ten. The sample was peripheral blood, taken 28 days after the second AZD1222 dose. These receptors were obtained from an adult who received the AZD1222 COVID-19 vaccine.

The rearrangement uses TRBV6-5 and TRBJ2-5, with no clear D. In germline, CDR1 is MNHEY, CDR2 SVGAGI. The V gene lost 2 bases and the J gene lost 2 bases, with 6 bases spanning the gap. This CDR3 region has 13 residues. The CDR3 DNA reads TGTGCCAGCAGTTACGCTAGGCAAGAGACCCAGTACTTC. Translated: CASSYARQETQYF.

The rearrangement links TRBV28 to TRBJ1-6; a weak D match, TRBD1 (5 bases). This CDR3 is built from 16 residues. The germline gives CDR1 MDHEN, CDR2 SYDVKM. V was shortened by 5 bases and J by 9 bases, with 20 bases between the two germline ends. CDR3 amino acids: CASSPRRGDRVSPLHF. The CDR3 DNA reads as TGTGCCAGCAGTCCAAGGCGAGGGGATCGAGTTTCACCCCTCCACTTT.

The V gene is TRBV18, the J gene TRBJ2-1; no reliable D call. CDR3 length: 15 amino acids. V was pared by 0 bases and J by 5 bases, with 11 bases between. The germline V gene has CDR1 KGHSH and CDR2 LQKENI. The CDR3 region is CASSPPRNPHNEQFF. CDR3 nucleotides: TGTGCCAGCTCACCACCTCGTAATCCCCACAATGAGCAGTTCTTC.

This chain connects TRBV20-1 to TRBJ1-2; 7 bases are a match to TRBD1. This CDR3 region has 15 residues. Germline-derived CDR1 and CDR2 are DFQATT and SNEGSKA (reference sequence). With V trimmed by 3 bases and J by 4 bases, 11 bases remained unmatched. The CDR3 DNA reads TGCAGTGCTAGTTCCGGGACAGCTTCCCTCTATGGCTACACCTTC. Translating it yields CSASSGTASLYGYTF.

The J gene is TRBJ2-5, the V gene TRBV10-3, with TRBD2 identical over 12 bases. The V and J ends lost 2 bases and 2 bases, in that order; junction bases with no gene match: 3. The CDR3 consists of 16 residues. Germline V CDR1 and CDR2: ENHRY, SYGVKD. CDR3 loop: CAISETSGGKQETQYF. CDR3 nucleotides: TGTGCCATCAGTGAGACTAGCGGGGGGAAACAAGAGACCCAGTACTTC.

The chain joins TRBV30 to TRBJ1-1; D is uncertain. Germline V gives CDR1 GTSNPN, CDR2 SVGIG (reference sequence). The CDR3 is 11 amino acids. V was shortened by 4 bases and J by 11 bases, with 14 bases between the two germline ends. The CDR3, as DNA: TGTGCCTGGAAACAGCTCGTCGGGGCTTTCTTT. Its translation: CAWKQLVGAFF.

V is TRBV28 and J is TRBJ1-4; D gene ambiguous. This CDR3 has 14 amino acids. V lost 4 bases to trimming and J lost 0 bases, with 6 bases between them. The germline gives CDR1 MDHEN, CDR2 SYDVKM. CDR3 sequence: CASSWASTNEKLFF. The CDR3 region has the DNA TGTGCCAGCAGTTGGGCATCAACTAATGAAAAACTGTTTTTT.

The chain uses TRBV7-9 and TRBJ1-2; 8 bases are a match to TRBD1. V was clipped by 0 bases and J by 8 bases; unmatched bases: 5. This CDR3 is 14 amino acids long. The germline V gene encodes CDR1 SEHNR and CDR2 FQNEAQ (reference sequence). CDR3 DNA sequence: TGTGCCAGCAGCTTAGCCCCAGGGGGCGGCGGCTACACCTTC. This codes for CASSLAPGGGGYTF.

The genes are TRBV27 and TRBJ2-1; the match to TRBD1 covers 7 bases. Germline V gene lookup returns CDR1 MNHEY and CDR2 SMNVEV (reference sequence). Trimming at V came to 4 bases and at J to 8 bases, leaving 8 bases not matched to a gene. The CDR3 sequence is 14 residues long. CDR3 amino acids: CASSYRGSTYEQFF. The DNA for the CDR3 is TGTGCCAGCAGTTACAGGGGTTCGACGTATGAGCAGTTCTTC.

The CDR3 spells CASSRDRGDSEAFF. In DNA, the CDR3 is TGTGCCAGCTCCCGGGACAGGGGGGACTCTGAAGCTTTCTTT. The genes are TRBV18 and TRBJ1-1, with 11 bases identical to TRBD1. J gave up 6 bases and V 6 bases, and 6 bases lay outside the gene matches. The CDR3 loop spans 14 amino acids. Germline V gene lookup returns CDR1 KGHSH and CDR2 LQKENI.

V usage is TRBV6-5 and J usage is TRBJ1-2, with D possibly matching TRBD1 (5 bases). The CDR3 sequence is 13 residues long. V lost 4 bases to trimming and J lost 4 bases, with 10 bases between them. CDR1 is MNHEY and CDR2 is SVGAGI in the germline V gene. The CDR3 region is CASSFDSSYGYTF. The CDR3 region has the DNA TGTGCCAGCAGTTTCGACAGTAGCTATGGCTACACCTTC.

V is TRBV3-1 (or the pseudogene TRBV3-2) and J is TRBJ2-5; tentatively, D is TRBD2 (6 bases). The V end lost 4 bases, the J end lost 2 bases, and 11 bases lay between the germline ends. The CDR3 is 14 amino acids. Germline-derived CDR1 and CDR2 are LGHDT and YNNKEL (reference sequence). The chain's CDR3 is CASSRRTTQETQYF. The CDR3 nucleotides read TGTGCCAGCAGCCGCAGGACTACACAAGAGACCCAGTACTTC.

J is TRBJ2-1 and V is TRBV6-5; TRBD2 matches at 7 bases. Germline V gene data show CDR1 as MNHEY and CDR2 as SVGAGI. The CDR3 sequence is 14 residues long. After removal of 5 bases from V and 5 bases from J, the junction contained 6 bases not matched to a gene. CDR3 amino acids: CASSLSGENNEQFF. In DNA, the CDR3 is TGTGCCAGCAGTCTGAGCGGGGAAAACAATGAGCAGTTCTTC.

The chain carries TRBV5-1 and TRBJ1-2, with 8 bases fitting TRBD1. Trimming removed 4 bases from V and 8 bases from J; junction bases left unmatched: 10. Germline V gene data show CDR1 as SGHRS and CDR2 as YFSETQ. This CDR3 has 14 amino acids. The CDR3 spells CASSTQGAGGGYTF. The CDR3 DNA follows: TGCGCCAGCAGCACCCAGGGGGCAGGGGGAGGCTACACCTTC.